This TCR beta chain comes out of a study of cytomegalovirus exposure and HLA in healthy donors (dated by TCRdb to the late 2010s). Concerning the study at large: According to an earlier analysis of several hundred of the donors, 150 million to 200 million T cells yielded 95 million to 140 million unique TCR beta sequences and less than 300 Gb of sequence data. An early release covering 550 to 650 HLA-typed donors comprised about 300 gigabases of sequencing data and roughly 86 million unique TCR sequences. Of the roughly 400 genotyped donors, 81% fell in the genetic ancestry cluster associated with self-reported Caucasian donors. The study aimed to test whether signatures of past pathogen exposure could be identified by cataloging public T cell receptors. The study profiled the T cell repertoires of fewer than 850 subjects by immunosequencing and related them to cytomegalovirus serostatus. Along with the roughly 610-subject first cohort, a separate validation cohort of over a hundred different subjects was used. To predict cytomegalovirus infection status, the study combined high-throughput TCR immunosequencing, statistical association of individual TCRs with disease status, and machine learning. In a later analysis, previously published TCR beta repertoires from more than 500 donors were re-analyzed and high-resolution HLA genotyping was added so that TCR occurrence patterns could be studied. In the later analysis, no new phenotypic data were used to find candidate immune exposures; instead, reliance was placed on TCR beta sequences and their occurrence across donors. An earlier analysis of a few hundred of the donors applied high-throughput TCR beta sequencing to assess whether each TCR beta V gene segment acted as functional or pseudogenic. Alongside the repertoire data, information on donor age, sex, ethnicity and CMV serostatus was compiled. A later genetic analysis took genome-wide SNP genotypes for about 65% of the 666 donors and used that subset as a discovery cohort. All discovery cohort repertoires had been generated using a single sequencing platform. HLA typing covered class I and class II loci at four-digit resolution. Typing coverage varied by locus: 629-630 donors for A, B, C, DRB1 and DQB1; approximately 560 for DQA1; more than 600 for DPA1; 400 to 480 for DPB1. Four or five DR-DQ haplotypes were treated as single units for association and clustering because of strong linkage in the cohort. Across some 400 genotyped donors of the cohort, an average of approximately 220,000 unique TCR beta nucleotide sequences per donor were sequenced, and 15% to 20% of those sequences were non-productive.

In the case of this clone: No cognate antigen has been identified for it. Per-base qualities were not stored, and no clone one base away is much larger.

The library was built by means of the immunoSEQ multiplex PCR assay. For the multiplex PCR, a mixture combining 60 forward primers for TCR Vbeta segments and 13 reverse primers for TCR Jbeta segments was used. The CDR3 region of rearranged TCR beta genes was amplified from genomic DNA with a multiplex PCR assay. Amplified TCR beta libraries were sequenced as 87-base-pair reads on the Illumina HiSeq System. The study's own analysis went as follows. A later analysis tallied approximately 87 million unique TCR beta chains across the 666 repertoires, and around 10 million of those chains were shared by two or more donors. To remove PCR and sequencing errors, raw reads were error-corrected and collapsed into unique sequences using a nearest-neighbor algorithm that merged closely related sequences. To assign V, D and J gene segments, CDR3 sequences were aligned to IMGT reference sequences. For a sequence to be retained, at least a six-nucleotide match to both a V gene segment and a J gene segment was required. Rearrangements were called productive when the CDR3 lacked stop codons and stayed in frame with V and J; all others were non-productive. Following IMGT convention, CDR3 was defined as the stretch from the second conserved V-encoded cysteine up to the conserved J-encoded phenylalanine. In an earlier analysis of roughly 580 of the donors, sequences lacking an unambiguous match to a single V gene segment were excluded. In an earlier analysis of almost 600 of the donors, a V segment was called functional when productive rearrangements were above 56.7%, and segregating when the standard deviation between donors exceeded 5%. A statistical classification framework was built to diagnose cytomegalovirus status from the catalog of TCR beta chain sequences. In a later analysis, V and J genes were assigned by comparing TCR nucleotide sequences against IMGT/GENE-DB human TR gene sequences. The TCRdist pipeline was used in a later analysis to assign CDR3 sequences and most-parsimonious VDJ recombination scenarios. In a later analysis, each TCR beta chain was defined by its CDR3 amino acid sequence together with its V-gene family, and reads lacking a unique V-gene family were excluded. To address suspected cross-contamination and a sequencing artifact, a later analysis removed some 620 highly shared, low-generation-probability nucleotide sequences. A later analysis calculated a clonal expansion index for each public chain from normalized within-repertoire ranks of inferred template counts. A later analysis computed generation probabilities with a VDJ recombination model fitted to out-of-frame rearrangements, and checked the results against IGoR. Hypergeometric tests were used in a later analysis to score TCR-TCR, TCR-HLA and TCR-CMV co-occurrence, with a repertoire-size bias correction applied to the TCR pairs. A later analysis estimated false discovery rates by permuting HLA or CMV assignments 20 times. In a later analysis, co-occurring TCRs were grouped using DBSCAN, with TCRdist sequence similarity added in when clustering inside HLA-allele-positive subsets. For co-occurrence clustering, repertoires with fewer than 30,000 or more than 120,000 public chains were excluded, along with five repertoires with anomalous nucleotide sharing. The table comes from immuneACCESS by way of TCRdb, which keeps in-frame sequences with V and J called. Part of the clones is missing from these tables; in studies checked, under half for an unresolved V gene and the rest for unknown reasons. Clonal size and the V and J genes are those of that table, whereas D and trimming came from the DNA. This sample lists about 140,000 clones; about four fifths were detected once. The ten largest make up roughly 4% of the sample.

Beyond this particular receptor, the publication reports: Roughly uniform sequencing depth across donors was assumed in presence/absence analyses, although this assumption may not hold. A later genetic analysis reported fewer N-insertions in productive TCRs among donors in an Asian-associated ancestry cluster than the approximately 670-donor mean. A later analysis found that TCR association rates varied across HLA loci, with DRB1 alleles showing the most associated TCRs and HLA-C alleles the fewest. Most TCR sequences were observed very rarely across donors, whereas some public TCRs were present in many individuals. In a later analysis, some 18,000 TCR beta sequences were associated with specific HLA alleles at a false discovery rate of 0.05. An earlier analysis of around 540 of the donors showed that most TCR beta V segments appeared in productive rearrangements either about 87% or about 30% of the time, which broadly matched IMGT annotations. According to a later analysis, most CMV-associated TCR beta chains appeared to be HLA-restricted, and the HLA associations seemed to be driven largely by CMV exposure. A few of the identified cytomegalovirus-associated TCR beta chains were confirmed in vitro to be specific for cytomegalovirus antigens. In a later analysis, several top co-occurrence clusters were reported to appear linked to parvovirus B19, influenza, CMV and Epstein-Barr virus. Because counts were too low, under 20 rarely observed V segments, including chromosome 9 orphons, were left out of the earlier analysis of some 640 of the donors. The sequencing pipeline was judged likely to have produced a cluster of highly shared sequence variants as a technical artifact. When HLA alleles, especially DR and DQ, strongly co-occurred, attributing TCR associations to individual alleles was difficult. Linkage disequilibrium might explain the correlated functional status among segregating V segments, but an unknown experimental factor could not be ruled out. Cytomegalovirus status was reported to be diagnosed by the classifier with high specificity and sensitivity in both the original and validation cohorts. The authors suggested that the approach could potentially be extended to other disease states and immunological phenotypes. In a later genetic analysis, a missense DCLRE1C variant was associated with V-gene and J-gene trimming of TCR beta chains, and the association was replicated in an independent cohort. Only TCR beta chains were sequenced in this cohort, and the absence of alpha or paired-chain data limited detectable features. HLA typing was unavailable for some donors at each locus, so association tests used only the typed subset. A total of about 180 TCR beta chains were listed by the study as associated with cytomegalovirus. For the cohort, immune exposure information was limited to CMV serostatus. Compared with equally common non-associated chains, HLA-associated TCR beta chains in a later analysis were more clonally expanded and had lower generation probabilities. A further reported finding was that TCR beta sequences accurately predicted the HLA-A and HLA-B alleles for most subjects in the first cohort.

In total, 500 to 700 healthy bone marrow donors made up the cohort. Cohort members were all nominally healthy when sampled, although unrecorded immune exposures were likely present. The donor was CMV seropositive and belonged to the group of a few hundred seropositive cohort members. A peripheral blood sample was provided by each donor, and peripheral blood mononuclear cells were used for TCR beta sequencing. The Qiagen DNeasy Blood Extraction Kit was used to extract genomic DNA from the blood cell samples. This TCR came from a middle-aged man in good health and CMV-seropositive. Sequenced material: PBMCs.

In nucleotide form, the sequence is TGCGCCAGCAGACTAGCGGGATACTACGAGCAGTACTTC. The encoded protein is CASRLAGYYEQYF. This receptor chain uses TRBV5-1 and TRBJ2-7, and TRBD2 matches 10 of the central bases. Including cysteine and phenylalanine, the CDR3 has 13 amino acids. Here the CDR3 DNA is all that survives: 39 bases in frame from base 1. The germline V gene encodes CDR1 SGHRS and CDR2 YFSETQ. Compared with germline, V lacks 5 bases and J lacks 3 bases; bases without a gene match: 2.